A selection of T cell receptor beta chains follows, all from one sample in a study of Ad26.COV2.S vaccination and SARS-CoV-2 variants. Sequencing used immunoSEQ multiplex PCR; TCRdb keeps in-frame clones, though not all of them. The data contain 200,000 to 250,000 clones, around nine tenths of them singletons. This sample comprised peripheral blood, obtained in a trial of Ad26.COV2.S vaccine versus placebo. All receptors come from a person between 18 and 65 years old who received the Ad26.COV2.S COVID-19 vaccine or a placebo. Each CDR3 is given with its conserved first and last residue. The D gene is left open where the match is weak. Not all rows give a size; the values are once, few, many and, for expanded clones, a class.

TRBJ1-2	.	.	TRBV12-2	CGIRYYGYTF	TGCGGTATCCGTTATTATGGCTACACCTTC
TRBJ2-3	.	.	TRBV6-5	CASKIRGDTQYF	TGTGCCAGCAAGATTAGGGGAGATACGCAGTATTTT
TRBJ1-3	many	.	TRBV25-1	CASSESKAARNTIYF	TGTGCCAGCAGTGAAAGTAAGGCAGCTAGAAACACCATATATTTT
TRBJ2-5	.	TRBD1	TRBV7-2	CASSLVPPGQGGETQYF	TGTGCCAGCAGCTTAGTGCCGCCGGGACAGGGAGGGGAGACCCAGTACTTC
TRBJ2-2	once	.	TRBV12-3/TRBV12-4	CASSLLGTGELFF	TGTGCCAGCAGTTTGTTGGGGACCGGGGAGCTGTTTTTT
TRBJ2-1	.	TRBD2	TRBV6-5	CASSTLAGGGNEQFF	TGTGCCAGCTCCACACTAGCGGGGGGAGGCAATGAGCAGTTCTTC
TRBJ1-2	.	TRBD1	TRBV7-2	CASSGRQGFGYGYTF	TGTGCCAGCAGCGGAAGACAGGGGTTTGGCTATGGCTACACCTTC
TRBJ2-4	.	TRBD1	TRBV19	CATAAGTGGVGAKNIQYF	TGTGCCACCGCGGCGGGGACAGGGGGTGTAGGGGCCAAAAACATTCAGTACTTC
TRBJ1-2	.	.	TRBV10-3	CAIRDGSYGYTF	TGTGCCATCAGGGACGGATCCTATGGCTACACCTTC
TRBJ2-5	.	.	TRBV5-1	CASSWGLPKGYQGETQYF	TGCGCCAGCAGCTGGGGATTACCTAAGGGGTACCAGGGGGAGACCCAGTACTTC
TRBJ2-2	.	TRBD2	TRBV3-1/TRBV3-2	CASSLLRGTSEAGELFF	TGTGCCAGCAGCCTTCTGAGGGGGACTAGCGAGGCCGGGGAGCTGTTTTTT
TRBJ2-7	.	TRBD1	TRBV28	CASRPGQKAYEQYF	TGTGCCAGCAGGCCGGGACAGAAAGCCTACGAGCAGTACTTC
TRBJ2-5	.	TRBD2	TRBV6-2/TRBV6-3	CASSYAGGTTQYF	TGTGCCAGCAGTTACGCGGGGGGAACGACCCAGTACTTC
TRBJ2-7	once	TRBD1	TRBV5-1	CASSLTGQGDYEQYF	TGCGCCAGCAGCTTGACGGGACAGGGGGACTACGAGCAGTACTTC
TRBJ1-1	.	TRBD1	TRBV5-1	CASSLRTGDNTEAFF	TGCGCCAGCAGCCTGCGGACAGGGGACAACACTGAAGCTTTCTTT
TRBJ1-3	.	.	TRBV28	CASSLAGSGNTIYF	TGTGCCAGCAGTTTAGCGGGCTCTGGAAACACCATATATTTT
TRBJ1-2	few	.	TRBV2	CASEWEGYTF	TGTGCCAGTGAGTGGGAAGGCTACACCTTC
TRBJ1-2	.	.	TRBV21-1	CASSKEAVRRYTF	TGTGCCAGCAGCAAAGAGGCCGTTCGTCGCTACACCTTC
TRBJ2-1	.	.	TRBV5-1	CASSPDGSSYNEQFF	TGCGCCAGCAGCCCCGACGGAAGCTCCTACAATGAGCAGTTCTTC
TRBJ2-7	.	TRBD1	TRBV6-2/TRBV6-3	CASSDRTGEVYF	TGTGCCAGCAGTGACCGGACAGGGGAGGTGTACTTC
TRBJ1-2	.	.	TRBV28	CASSFGGDGYTF	TGTGCCAGCAGTTTTGGAGGGGATGGCTACACCTTC
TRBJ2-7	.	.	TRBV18	CASSPAETVTGQF	TGTGCCAGCTCACCAGCGGAGACGGTCACCGGCCAGTTC
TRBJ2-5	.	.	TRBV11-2	CASSSGLLTETQYF	TGTGCCAGCAGCTCCGGCCTGCTCACGGAGACCCAGTACTTC
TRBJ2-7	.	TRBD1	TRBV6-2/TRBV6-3	CASSDFGQATYEQYF	TGTGCCAGCAGTGACTTCGGACAGGCAACCTACGAGCAGTACTTC